The 10 T cell receptor beta chains below were found in one sample sequenced in a study of graft-versus-host responses after intestinal transplantation. Grafts had their tissue processed, releasing intraepithelial and lamina propria lymphocytes. Some clones are missing from TCRdb's copy, which holds only in-frame ones; the method was immunoSEQ multiplex PCR. The sample has 9,500 to 12,000 clones, 76% seen once. This material consisted of ileum tissue, taken 23 days after intestinal transplant. All receptors come from a human patient who received an intestinal transplant, so some T cells may come from the graft donor.

The V gene is TRBV7-9, the J gene TRBJ2-2; TRBD2 agrees at 7 bases. Germline V gives CDR1 SEHNR, CDR2 FQNEAQ (reference sequence). The CDR3 sequence is 16 residues long. J lost 6 bases, V lost 4 bases, and 11 bases had no gene match. CDR3 DNA: TGTGCCAGCAGCTCCCGTGAGCGGGGCGTTGCCGGGGAGCTGTTTTTT. Its protein product is CASSSRERGVAGELFF. Drawing the rest from reference TRBV7-9 and TRBJ2-2, the complete variable domain is DTGVSQNPRHKITKRGQNVTFRCDPISEHNRLYWYRQTLGQGPEFLTYFQNEAQLEKSRLLSDRFSAERPKGSFSTLEIQRTEQGDSAMYLCASSSRERGVAGELFFGEGSRLTVL.

V usage is TRBV5-4 and J usage is TRBJ2-5; tentatively, D is TRBD2 (6 bases). Germline loops: CDR1 SGHNT, CDR2 YYREEE (reference sequence). The CDR3 runs to 15 residues. V lost 5 bases and J 4 bases, leaving 18 bases between the germline ends. The CDR3 sequence is CASSFYYRRGETQYF. The CDR3 DNA follows: TGTGCCAGCAGTTTTTATTACAGGCGGGGAGAGACCCAGTACTTC.

On this clone itself: At one end the junction does not follow the germline gene, possibly because of a read error. V usage is TRBV12-5 and J usage is TRBJ2-7; perhaps TRBD2 as D (5 bases). The CDR3 loop spans 12 amino acids. Germline V gene lookup returns CDR1 LGHNT and CDR2 FRNRAP. CDR3 DNA sequence: TGTGCTAGTGGATTGGAGGACTACGAGCAGTACTTC. This sequence encodes CASGLEDYEQYF.

V and J are TRBV6-5 and TRBJ2-1; 10 nucleotides match TRBD2. Germline-derived CDR1 and CDR2 are MNHEY and SVGAGI. The ends lost 8 bases at V and 9 bases at J; junction bases unmatched: 7. CDR3 length: 13 amino acids. CDR3 nucleotides: TGTGCCAGCGGGCTAGCGGGAGAGGGTGAGCAGTTCTTC. This translates into CASGLAGEGEQFF.

This clone came up a few times. The V and J genes are TRBV7-2 and TRBJ1-2; perhaps TRBD1 as D (6 bases). Germline lookup yields CDR1 SGHTA and CDR2 FQGNSA. The V gene lost 1 base and the J gene lost 7 bases, with 16 bases spanning the gap. The CDR3 consists of 15 residues. The CDR3 sequence is CASSLGFGGGSGYTF. In DNA, the CDR3 is TGTGCCAGCAGCTTAGGCTTTGGGGGGGGCTCTGGCTACACCTTC.

The V gene is TRBV10-1, the J gene TRBJ1-1, with unresolved D. Trimming pared 3 bases from V and 1 base from J, leaving 9 bases between. This CDR3 is built from 14 residues. Germline V gives CDR1 WNHNN, CDR2 SYGVQD (reference sequence). CDR3 sequence reads: CASSDRAPNTEAFF. CDR3 DNA sequence: TGCGCCAGCAGTGATCGGGCCCCGAACACTGAAGCTTTCTTT.

The chain employs TRBV27 and TRBJ2-7; D may match TRBD1 or TRBD2 (5 bases each). CDR3 length equals 15 residues. Germline assignment: CDR1 MNHEY and CDR2 SMNVEV (reference sequence). The V end lost 3 bases, the J end lost 3 bases, and 15 bases lay between the germline ends. This chain's CDR3 is CASSLGEPYYYEQYF. For the CDR3, the DNA is TGTGCCAGCAGTTTGGGGGAACCCTACTACTACGAGCAGTACTTC.

This clone was observed a handful of times. J is TRBJ2-1 and V is TRBV4-3; no clear D. From germline, CDR1 is LGHNA and CDR2 YSLEER. V lost 3 bases to trimming and J lost 0 bases, with 15 bases between them. The CDR3 has 17 amino acids. The CDR3 sequence: CASSQGIRVGSYNEQFF. For the CDR3, the DNA is TGCGCCAGCAGCCAGGGCATCCGGGTGGGCTCCTACAATGAGCAGTTCTTC.

This clone has just one count. The CDR3 sequence: CASSLQGIQETQYF. The CDR3 DNA sequence: TGCGCCAGCAGCTTGCAGGGGATACAAGAGACCCAGTACTTC. The chain combines TRBV5-1 with TRBJ2-5, with D perhaps TRBD1 (6 bases). Germline loops: CDR1 SGHRS, CDR2 YFSETQ. The V end was cut by 1 base, the J end by 2 bases, with 9 bases between. The CDR3 extends over 14 amino acids.

The chain links TRBV6-1 to TRBJ2-1, with D possibly being TRBD1 (7 bases). Germline CDR1 reads MNHNS; CDR2 reads SASEGT. With 0 bases removed from V and 7 bases from J, the gap between germline ends came to 13 bases. This CDR3 has 15 residues. CDR3 amino acids: CASSEATGTWNEQFF. The CDR3 coding sequence is TGTGCCAGCAGTGAAGCGACAGGGACTTGGAATGAGCAGTTCTTC.